These 23 T cell receptor beta chains were all obtained from the same sample, sequenced in a study of response to subunit inactivated influenza vaccine. TCRdb redid the calling of the RT-PCR reads with MiXCR, one entry per CDR3 protein. The sample records around 320,000 distinct CDR3 sequences, over 20% being singletons. Sample: PBMCs from blood, taken less than 22 months after vaccination. These receptors were obtained from a man aged 50-75 years who received an inactivated influenza vaccine.

V usage is TRBV28 and J usage is TRBJ2-7; D is undetermined. V was pared by 4 bases and J by 5 bases, with 15 bases between. The germline V gene has CDR1 MDHEN and CDR2 SYDVKM. The CDR3 extends over 14 amino acids. The CDR3 coding sequence is TGTGCCAGCAGTTCCACGATAGCCGCGAACGAGCAGTACTTC. Amino acids: CASSSTIAANEQYF.

This clonotype was recorded a few times. The rearrangement uses TRBV7-8 and TRBJ1-1, with D possibly matching TRBD1 (6 bases). V dropped 4 bases and J dropped 2 bases, with 17 bases sitting between them. Germline V gives CDR1 SGHVS, CDR2 FQNEAQ. This CDR3 comprises 16 residues. The CDR3 DNA is TGTGCCAGCAGCTCCCGGGGGGGCCTTCTAAACACTGAAGCTTTCTTT. It specifies CASSSRGGLLNTEAFF.

This clonotype was counted only a few times. This rearrangement joins TRBV15 to TRBJ1-5; D is unresolved. Trimming removed 0 bases at V and 9 bases at J, with 9 bases between. The CDR3 extends over 13 amino acids. The V gene's germline CDR1 is LNHNV and CDR2 YYDKDF (reference sequence). The chain's CDR3 is CATSRDRLVPQHF. In DNA form, the CDR3 reads TGTGCCACCAGCAGAGATCGGCTGGTGCCCCAGCATTTT.

Only a few counts were recorded for this clonotype. The chain carries TRBV3-1 and TRBJ1-5, with D hard to call. Germline-derived CDR1 and CDR2 are LGHDT and YNNKEL (reference sequence). Trimming removed 0 bases at V and 4 bases at J, with 7 bases between. The CDR3 is 14 residues long. The CDR3 DNA reads TGTGCCAGCAGCCAAGACATTGGTAATCAGCCCCAGCATTTT. It translates to CASSQDIGNQPQHF.

The chain links TRBV6-5 to TRBJ2-7, with D perhaps being TRBD1 or TRBD2 (6 bases each). The V end was cut by 0 bases, the J end by 7 bases, with 16 bases between. Germline V CDR1 and CDR2: MNHEY, SVGAGI. This CDR3 is built from 15 residues. CDR3 loop: CASSYSISGGREQYF. DNA for the CDR3: TGTGCCAGCAGTTACTCGATTTCCGGGGGCCGTGAGCAGTACTTC.

This clonotype was found a few times. The gene calls are TRBV5-1 and TRBJ2-2; no definite D call. The V end lost 5 bases, the J end lost 1 base, and 9 bases lay between the germline ends. Germline values: CDR1 SGHRS, CDR2 YFSETQ. This CDR3 has 14 residues. Here the CDR3 reads CASSSGRNTGELFF. The CDR3 bases are TGCGCCAGCAGTTCCGGACGGAACACCGGGGAGCTGTTTTTT.

A few counts support this clonotype. The CDR3 reads CASSSLSLNYGYTF. In nucleotides, the CDR3 is TGTGCCAGCAGTTCCCTCTCACTAAACTATGGCTACACCTTC. This sequence joins TRBV28 and TRBJ1-2; no reliable D call. V was pared by 4 bases and J by 2 bases, with 11 bases between. CDR3 length equals 14 residues. In germline, CDR1 is MDHEN, CDR2 SYDVKM.

This rearrangement joins TRBV7-9 to TRBJ1-5; weak D call: TRBD1 (5 bases). The CDR3 is made up of 16 amino acids. Germline-derived CDR1 and CDR2 are SEHNR and FQNEAQ (reference sequence). Trimming left V 4 bases short and J 2 bases short, with 15 bases between. The CDR3 DNA is TGTGCCAGCAGCTCCGCCCGGTGGGGGGGCAATCAGCCCCAGCATTTT. Translated, it gives CASSSARWGGNQPQHF. Full variable domain (missing parts from reference TRBV7-9 and TRBJ1-5): DTGVSQNPRHKITKRGQNVTFRCDPISEHNRLYWYRQTLGQGPEFLTYFQNEAQLEKSRLLSDRFSAERPKGSFSTLEIQRTEQGDSAMYLCASSSARWGGNQPQHFGDGTRLSIL.

This clonotype was found many times. J is TRBJ2-3 and V is TRBV6-2 or TRBV6-3; D remains unclear. CDR1 is MNHEY, CDR2 SVGEGT, per germline. Deletions cut 7 bases from V and 5 bases from J, with 7 bases between. CDR3 length equals 11 residues. The CDR3 sequence is CASTLGDTQYF. Here the CDR3 DNA reads TGTGCCAGCACACTTGGAGATACGCAGTATTTT.

This clonotype was found a few times. This chain connects TRBV19 to TRBJ1-3, with D hard to call. CDR1 LNHDA and CDR2 SQIVND come from the germline V gene (reference sequence). V was trimmed by 6 bases and J by 1 base, leaving 13 bases between them. The CDR3 is 15 amino acids. In DNA form, the CDR3 reads TGTGCCAGTAGCCCGGGTTGGCCATCTGGAAACACCATATATTTT. This codes for CASSPGWPSGNTIYF.

This chain joins TRBV5-1 and TRBJ1-3; 7 bases are a match to TRBD1. Germline V gene data show CDR1 as SGHRS and CDR2 as YFSETQ. This CDR3 spans 16 amino acids. V was clipped by 4 bases and J by 0 bases; unmatched bases: 7. The CDR3 nucleotides read TGCGCCAGCAGCCCGACAGGGCTCCTCTCTGGAAACACCATATATTTT. It yields the protein CASSPTGLLSGNTIYF. Variable domain in full (rest from reference TRBV5-1 and TRBJ1-3): KAGVTQTPRYLIKTRGQQVTLSCSPISGHRSVSWYQQTPGQGLQFLFEYFSETQRNKGNFPGRFSGRQFSNSRSEMNVSTLELGDSALYLCASSPTGLLSGNTIYFGEGSWLTVV.

J is TRBJ1-1 and V is TRBV28; D ambiguous. This CDR3 region has 14 residues. With 5 bases removed from V and 1 base from J, the gap between germline ends came to 11 bases. The germline V gene has CDR1 MDHEN and CDR2 SYDVKM. CDR3 DNA: TGTGCCAGCAGTCCCAGGTGGACGAACACTGAAGCTTTCTTT. Its translation: CASSPRWTNTEAFF.

The rearrangement joins TRBV28 to TRBJ1-2, with D unclear. From germline, CDR1 is MDHEN and CDR2 SYDVKM. The CDR3 contains 15 residues. V was cut by 4 bases and J by 2 bases, with 14 bases left in between. The CDR3 protein is CASSSPDLFNYGYTF. The CDR3 bases are TGTGCCAGCAGTTCTCCCGACCTCTTCAACTATGGCTACACCTTC.

The chain links TRBV7-9 to TRBJ2-3, with D hard to call. The germline V gene has CDR1 SEHNR and CDR2 FQNEAQ (reference sequence). The V and J ends lost 1 base and 2 bases respectively, with 10 bases between them. The CDR3 totals 15 residues. The CDR3 nucleotides read TGTGCCAGCAGCTTAGGGGTCGACTCCACAGATACGCAGTATTTT. Translated, it gives CASSLGVDSTDTQYF.

This clonotype was detected only a few times. This rearrangement joins TRBV20-1 to TRBJ1-1, with D perhaps matching TRBD1 (5 bases). Trimming stripped 3 bases from V and 3 bases from J, with 14 bases between. The CDR3 has 14 amino acids. Germline CDR1 reads DFQATT; CDR2 reads SNEGSKA (reference sequence). This CDR3 reads CSARGTGSHTEAFF. The CDR3 region has the DNA TGCAGTGCTAGGGGGACGGGGAGCCACACTGAAGCTTTCTTT.

This chain links TRBV29-1 with TRBJ1-2, with unresolved D. The length of the CDR3 is 13 residues. Trimming pared 1 base from V and 2 bases from J, leaving 8 bases between. CDR1 and CDR2 from the germline V gene are SQVTM and ANQGSEA. CDR3 sequence: CSVEGGVNYGYTF. CDR3 DNA sequence: TGCAGCGTTGAAGGAGGAGTGAACTATGGCTACACCTTC.

About this clonotype: A much bigger clone sits one base away, suggesting this may be a read error. The rearrangement joins TRBV2 to TRBJ1-2, with D possibly matching TRBD1 (5 bases). The CDR3 is 15 residues long. Germline assignment: CDR1 SNHLY and CDR2 FYNNEI. The CDR3 sequence is CAGSGSSGTLYGYTF. CDR3 DNA: TGTGCCGGCAGTGGAAGTAGCGGGACCCTCTATGGCTACACCTTC. Complete variable domain (other parts from reference TRBV2 and TRBJ1-2): EPEVTQTPSHQVTQMGQEVILRCVPISNHLYFYWYRQILGQKVEFLVSFYNNEISEKSEIFDDQFSVERPDGSNFTLKIRSTKLEDSAMYFCAGSGSSGTLYGYTFGSGTRLTVV.

The rearrangement links TRBV7-8 to TRBJ2-3; possibly TRBD2 for D (5 bases). The CDR3 runs to 15 residues. Trimming stripped 5 bases from V and 0 bases from J, with 12 bases between. The germline V gene encodes CDR1 SGHVS and CDR2 FQNEAQ. This chain's CDR3 is CASSTPAESTDTQYF. In DNA, the CDR3 is TGTGCCAGCAGCACCCCAGCGGAGAGCACAGATACGCAGTATTTT. Supplemented by reference TRBV7-8 and TRBJ2-3, the full variable domain reads GAGVSQSPRYKVAKRGQDVALRCDPISGHVSLFWYQQALGQGPEFLTYFQNEAQLDKSGLPSDRFFAERPEGSVSTLKIQRTQQEDSAVYLCASSTPAESTDTQYFGPGTRLTVL.

The chain is built from TRBV12-3 or TRBV12-4 and TRBJ2-2; D remains ambiguous. This CDR3 has 15 residues. Trimming stripped 3 bases from V and 5 bases from J, with 13 bases between. CDR3 residues: CASSFGQVTTGELFF. The CDR3 nucleotides read TGTGCCAGCAGTTTCGGGCAGGTGACAACCGGGGAGCTGTTTTTT.

There are many counts of this clonotype. This chain uses TRBV11-2 with TRBJ2-7; TRBD2 agrees at 11 bases. V trimming: 5 bases; J trimming: 4 bases; junction bases outside the gene matches: 4. The CDR3 extends over 14 amino acids. Germline-derived CDR1 and CDR2 are SGHAT and FQNNGV. The CDR3 DNA sequence: TGTGCCAGCAGCGTAACTAGCGGGAGTTACGAGCAGTACTTC. Translation: CASSVTSGSYEQYF.

This clonotype has a count of ten or more. In DNA, the CDR3 is TGTGCCAGCAGCTTAGACCCAACTTGGGATTCACCCCTCCACTTT. This gives the protein CASSLDPTWDSPLHF. V and J are TRBV11-2 and TRBJ1-6; unclear D gene. This CDR3 is 15 amino acids long. The germline V gene encodes CDR1 SGHAT and CDR2 FQNNGV. V dropped 0 bases and J dropped 8 bases, with 11 bases sitting between them.

This clonotype was seen more than once but under ten times. The chain has TRBV7-9 and TRBJ2-7; 9 bases are shared with TRBD2. The length of the CDR3 is 13 residues. CDR1 SEHNR and CDR2 FQNEAQ come from the germline V gene (reference sequence). V lost 2 bases, J lost 5 bases, and 1 base stayed unmatched. CDR3 residues: CASSLSGRNEQYF. The DNA for the CDR3 is TGTGCCAGCAGCTTAAGCGGGAGGAACGAGCAGTACTTC. The full variable domain, completed using reference TRBV7-9 and TRBJ2-7, is DTGVSQNPRHKITKRGQNVTFRCDPISEHNRLYWYRQTLGQGPEFLTYFQNEAQLEKSRLLSDRFSAERPKGSFSTLEIQRTEQGDSAMYLCASSLSGRNEQYFGPGTRLTVT.

This rearrangement joins TRBV20-1 to TRBJ2-2; D remains unclear. Germline V CDR1 and CDR2: DFQATT, SNEGSKA (reference sequence). Trimming shortened V by 6 bases and J by 6 bases, and 8 bases separated the two germline ends. The CDR3 length is 11 residues. CDR3 sequence: CSAKQPGELFF. The CDR3, as DNA: TGCAGTGCGAAACAACCCGGGGAGCTGTTTTTT.